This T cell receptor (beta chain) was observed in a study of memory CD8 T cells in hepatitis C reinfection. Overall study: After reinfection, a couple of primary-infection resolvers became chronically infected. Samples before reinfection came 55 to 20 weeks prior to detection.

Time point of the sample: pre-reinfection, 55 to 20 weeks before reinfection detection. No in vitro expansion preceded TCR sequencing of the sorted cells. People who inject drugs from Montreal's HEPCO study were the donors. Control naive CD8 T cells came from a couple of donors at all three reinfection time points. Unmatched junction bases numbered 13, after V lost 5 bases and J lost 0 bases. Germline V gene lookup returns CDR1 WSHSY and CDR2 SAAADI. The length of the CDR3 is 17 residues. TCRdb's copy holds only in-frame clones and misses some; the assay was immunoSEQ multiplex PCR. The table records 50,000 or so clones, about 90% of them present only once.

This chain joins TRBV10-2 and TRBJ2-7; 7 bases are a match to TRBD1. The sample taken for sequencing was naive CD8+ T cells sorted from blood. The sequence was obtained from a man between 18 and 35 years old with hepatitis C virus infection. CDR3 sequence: CASSSDRVQLNSYEQYV. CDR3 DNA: TGCGCCAGCAGTTCTGACAGGGTCCAACTAAACTCCTACGAGCAGTACGTC.